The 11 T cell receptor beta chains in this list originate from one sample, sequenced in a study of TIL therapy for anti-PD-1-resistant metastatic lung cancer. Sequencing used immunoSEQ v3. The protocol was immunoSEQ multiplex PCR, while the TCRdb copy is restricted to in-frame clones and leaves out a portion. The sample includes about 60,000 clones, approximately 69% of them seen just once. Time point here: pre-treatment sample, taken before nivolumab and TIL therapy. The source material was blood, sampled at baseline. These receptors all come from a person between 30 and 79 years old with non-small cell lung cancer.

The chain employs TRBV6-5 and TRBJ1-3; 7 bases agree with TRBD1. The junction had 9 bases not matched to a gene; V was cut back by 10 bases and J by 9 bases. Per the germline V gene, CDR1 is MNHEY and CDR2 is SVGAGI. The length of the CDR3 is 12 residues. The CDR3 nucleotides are TGTGCCACTTCGACAGGGATTAGCACCATATATTTT. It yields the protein CATSTGISTIYF.

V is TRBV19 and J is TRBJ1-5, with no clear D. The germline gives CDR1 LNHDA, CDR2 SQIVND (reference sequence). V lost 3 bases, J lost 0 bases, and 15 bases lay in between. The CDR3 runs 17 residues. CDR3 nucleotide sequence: TGTGCCAGTAGTATCACCCCGGTTGGTGGTAGCAATCAGCCCCAGCATTTT. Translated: CASSITPVGGSNQPQHF.

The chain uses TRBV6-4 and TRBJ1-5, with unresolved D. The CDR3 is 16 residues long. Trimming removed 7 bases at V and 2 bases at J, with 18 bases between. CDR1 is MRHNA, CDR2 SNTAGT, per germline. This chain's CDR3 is CASIPLGSEGNQPQHF. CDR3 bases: TGTGCCAGCATCCCCCTAGGTTCGGAGGGCAATCAGCCCCAGCATTTT.

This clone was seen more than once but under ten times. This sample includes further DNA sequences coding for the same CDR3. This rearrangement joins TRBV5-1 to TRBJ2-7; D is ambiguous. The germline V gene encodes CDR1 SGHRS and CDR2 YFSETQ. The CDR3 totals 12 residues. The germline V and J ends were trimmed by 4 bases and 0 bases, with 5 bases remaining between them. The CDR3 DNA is TGCGCCAGCAGCCCTGACTCCTACGAGCAGTACTTC. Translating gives CASSPDSYEQYF.

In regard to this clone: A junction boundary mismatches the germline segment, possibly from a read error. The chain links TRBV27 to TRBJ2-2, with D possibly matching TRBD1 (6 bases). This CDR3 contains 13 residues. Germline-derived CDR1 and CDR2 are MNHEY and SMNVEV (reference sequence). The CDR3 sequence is CASSSGQTGELFF. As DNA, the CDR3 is TGTGCCAGCAGTTCTGGACAGACCGGGGAGTTGTTTTTT.

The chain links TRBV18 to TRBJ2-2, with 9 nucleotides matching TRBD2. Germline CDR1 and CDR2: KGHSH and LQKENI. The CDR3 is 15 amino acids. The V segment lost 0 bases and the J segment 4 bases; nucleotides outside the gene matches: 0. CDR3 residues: CASSPPSGGTGELFF. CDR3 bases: TGTGCCAGCTCACCACCTAGCGGGGGCACCGGGGAGCTGTTTTTT.

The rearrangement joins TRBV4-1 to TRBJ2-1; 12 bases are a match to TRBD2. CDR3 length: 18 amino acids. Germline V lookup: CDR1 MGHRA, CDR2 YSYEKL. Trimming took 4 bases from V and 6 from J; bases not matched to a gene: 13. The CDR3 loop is CASSLRIPGLAGINEQFF. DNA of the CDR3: TGCGCCAGCAGCCTGAGAATACCGGGACTAGCGGGCATCAATGAGCAGTTCTTC.

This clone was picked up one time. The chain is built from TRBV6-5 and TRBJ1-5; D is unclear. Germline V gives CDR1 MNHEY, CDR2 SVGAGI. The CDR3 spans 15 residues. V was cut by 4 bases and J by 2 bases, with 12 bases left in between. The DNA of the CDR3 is TGTGCCAGCAGTTCGGTGTCTGTGGGCAATCAGCCCCAGCATTTT. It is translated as CASSSVSVGNQPQHF.

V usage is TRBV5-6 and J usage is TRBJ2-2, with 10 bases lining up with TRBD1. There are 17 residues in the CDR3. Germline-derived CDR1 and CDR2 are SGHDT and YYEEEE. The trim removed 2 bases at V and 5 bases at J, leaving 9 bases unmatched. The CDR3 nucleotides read TGTGCCAGCAGCTTCCCGACCGGGACAGGGGTAACCGGGGAGCTGTTTTTT. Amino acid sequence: CASSFPTGTGVTGELFF. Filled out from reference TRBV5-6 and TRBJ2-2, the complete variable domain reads DAGVTQSPTHLIKTRGQQVTLRCSPKSGHDTVSWYQQALGQGPQFIFQYYEEEERQRGNFPDRFSGHQFPNYSSELNVNALLLGDSALYLCASSFPTGTGVTGELFFGEGSRLTVL.

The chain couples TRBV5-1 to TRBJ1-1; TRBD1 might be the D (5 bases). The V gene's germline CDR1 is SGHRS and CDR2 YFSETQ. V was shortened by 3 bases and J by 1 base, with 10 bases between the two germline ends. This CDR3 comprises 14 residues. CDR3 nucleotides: TGCGCCAGCAGCTATGGGACGGCGAACACTGAAGCTTTCTTT. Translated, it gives CASSYGTANTEAFF. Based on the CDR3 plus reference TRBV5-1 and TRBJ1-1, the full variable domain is KAGVTQTPRYLIKTRGQQVTLSCSPISGHRSVSWYQQTPGQGLQFLFEYFSETQRNKGNFPGRFSGRQFSNSRSEMNVSTLELGDSALYLCASSYGTANTEAFFGQGTRLTVV.

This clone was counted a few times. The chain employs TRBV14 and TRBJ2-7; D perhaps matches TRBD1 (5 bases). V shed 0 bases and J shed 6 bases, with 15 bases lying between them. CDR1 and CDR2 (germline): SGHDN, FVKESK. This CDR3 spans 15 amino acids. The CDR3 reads CASSQDQGLFGEQYF. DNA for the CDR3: TGTGCCAGCAGCCAAGACCAGGGCCTCTTCGGCGAGCAGTACTTC.